These 3 T cell receptor beta chains originate from one sample sequenced in a study of OX40 agonist ivuxolimab in advanced cancers. Method: immunoSEQ multiplex PCR; TCRdb's copy keeps in-frame clones and lacks some. The table records tens of thousands of clones, 87% of them present only once. This specimen consisted of CD4+ or CD8+ T cells sorted from blood, obtained in a trial of the OX40 agonist ivuxolimab. These TCRs come from an adult with an advanced solid tumor such as melanoma, head and neck, liver or kidney cancer.

Here the CDR3 reads CASSPRDRSNNEQFF. The DNA of the CDR3 is TGTGCCAGCAGCCCTCGGGACAGGTCGAACAATGAGCAGTTCTTC. The rearrangement uses TRBV11-2 and TRBJ2-1; 8 bases agree with TRBD1. This CDR3 comprises 15 residues. Unmatched junction bases numbered 8, after V lost 5 bases and J lost 5 bases. The germline CDR1 and CDR2 sequences are SGHAT and FQNNGV. Supplemented by reference TRBV11-2 and TRBJ2-1, the full variable domain reads EAGVAQSPRYKIIEKRQSVAFWCNPISGHATLYWYQQILGQGPKLLIQFQNNGVVDDSQLPKDRFSAERLKGVDSTLKIQPAKLEDSAVYLCASSPRDRSNNEQFFGPGTRLTVL.

This sequence joins TRBV15 and TRBJ2-5; 10 nucleotides match TRBD1. The germline gives CDR1 LNHNV, CDR2 YYDKDF (reference sequence). Germline trimming cut 5 bases from V and 5 bases from J; bases unmatched to any gene: 8. This CDR3 comprises 15 residues. The CDR3 reads CATSWRQGAGETQYF. The CDR3 coding sequence is TGTGCCACCAGCTGGAGACAGGGGGCTGGGGAGACCCAGTACTTC.

The rearrangement uses TRBV2 and TRBJ1-5; D remains unclear. CDR1 is SNHLY, CDR2 FYNNEI, per germline. The CDR3 has 15 amino acids. V was shortened by 3 bases and J by 0 bases, with 9 bases between the two germline ends. In DNA form, the CDR3 reads TGTGCCAGCAGTGACCGGATCTCTAGCAATCAGCCCCAGCATTTT. Protein sequence: CASSDRISSNQPQHF.